This paragraph covers one T cell receptor beta chain sequence. CDR3 length equals 15 residues. Germline assignment: CDR1 MNHEY and CDR2 SMNVEV (reference sequence). With V trimmed by 0 bases and J by 7 bases, 5 bases remained unmatched. Only in-frame clones appear in the TCRdb table, and some are missing; sequencing was by immunoSEQ multiplex PCR. This sample has about 87,000 clones, with 93% found just once. This sample was included in a study of T cell changes during pregnancy in multiple sclerosis. The V gene is TRBV27, the J gene TRBJ1-2, with 10 bases fitting TRBD1. This sample comprised peripheral blood, obtained in the third trimester of pregnancy. The receptor comes from a female donor in good health, enrolled as a control in a pregnancy study. The CDR3 DNA sequence: TGTGCCAGCAGTTTATCTTTGACAGGGGGCATTGGCTACACCTTC. Its translation: CASSLSLTGGIGYTF.